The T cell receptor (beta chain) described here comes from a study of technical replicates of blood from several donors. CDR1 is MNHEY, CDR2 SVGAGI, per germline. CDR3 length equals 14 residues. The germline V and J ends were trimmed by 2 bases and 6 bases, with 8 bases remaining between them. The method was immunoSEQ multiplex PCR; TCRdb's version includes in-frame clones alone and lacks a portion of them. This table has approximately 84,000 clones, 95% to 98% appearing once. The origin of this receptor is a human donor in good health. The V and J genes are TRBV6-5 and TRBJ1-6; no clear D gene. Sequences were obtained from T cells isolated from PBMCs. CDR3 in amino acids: CASSYRRSNSPLHF. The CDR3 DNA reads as TGTGCCAGCAGTTACAGACGGAGTAATTCACCCCTCCACTTT.